What follows is one TCR beta chain and its context. This record belongs to a study of T cell clones after liver transplantation. Study in general: Immunosuppression withdrawal was tried within 2 years after liver transplantation in this trial. Post-transplant blood was tracked for graft-donor-reactive T cell clones identified in a pre-transplant mixed lymphocyte reaction.

The germline V gene encodes CDR1 SNHLY and CDR2 FYNNEI. J was trimmed by 5 bases and V by 7 bases; bases with no gene match: 2. The CDR3 runs 13 residues. Repertoires were generated with immunoSEQ multiplex PCR, while TCRdb's copy carries only in-frame clones and drops some. The top ten hold approximately 0.78% of the sample, which has some 110,000 clones, 90% seen once. The TCR was taken from a human patient who received a liver transplant. A share of the T cells may be of graft donor origin. Sequenced material: CD4+ T cells from blood, taken 12 months after liver transplant. The chain joins TRBV2 to TRBJ2-7; 13 bases are a match to TRBD2. The CDR3 DNA is TGTGCCAGCAAAGGGACTAGCGGGGACGAGCAGTACTTC. Protein: CASKGTSGDEQYF.